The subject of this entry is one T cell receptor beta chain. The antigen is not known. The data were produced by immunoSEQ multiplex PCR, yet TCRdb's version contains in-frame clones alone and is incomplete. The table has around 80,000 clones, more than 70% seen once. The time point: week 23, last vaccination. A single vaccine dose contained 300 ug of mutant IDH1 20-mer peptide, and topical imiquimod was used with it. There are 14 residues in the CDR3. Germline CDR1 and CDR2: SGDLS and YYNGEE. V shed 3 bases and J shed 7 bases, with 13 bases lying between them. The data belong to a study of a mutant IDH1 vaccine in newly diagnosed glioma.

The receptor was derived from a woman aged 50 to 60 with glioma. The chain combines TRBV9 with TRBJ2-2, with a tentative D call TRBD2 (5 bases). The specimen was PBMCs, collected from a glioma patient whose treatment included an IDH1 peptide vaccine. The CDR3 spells CASSAGWAGGELFF. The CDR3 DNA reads TGTGCCAGCAGCGCCGGTTGGGCGGGCGGGGAGCTGTTTTTT.